These T cell receptor beta chains were read from a single sample in a study of cytomegalovirus exposure and HLA in healthy donors. This table comes from immunoSEQ multiplex PCR, and its TCRdb copy is limited to in-frame clones, with some not included. The sample records a few hundred thousand clones, over 80% being singletons. What was sequenced was PBMCs. These receptors were taken from a woman aged 45-60 years in good health and CMV-seropositive. CDR3s include the opening cysteine and the closing phenylalanine or tryptophan. D genes are given only for firm matches. Clone size is stated in some rows and not others, as once, few, many or a class when expanded.

V gene	CDR3 length	J gene	clone size	D gene	CDR3 protein	CDR3 DNA
TRBV19	13	TRBJ2-7	-	-	CASTGVGSYEQYF	TGTGCCAGTACAGGGGTCGGTTCCTACGAGCAGTACTTC
TRBV27	14	TRBJ2-7	-	TRBD2	CASSLAGGQYEQYF	TGTGCCAGCAGTTTAGCGGGGGGGCAATACGAGCAGTACTTC
TRBV18	15	TRBJ2-2	-	-	CASLRQNANTGELFF	TGTGCCAGCCTTCGACAGAACGCGAACACCGGGGAGCTGTTTTTT
TRBV9	15	TRBJ2-1	-	-	CASSATGGEANEQFF	TGTGCCAGCAGCGCAACAGGGGGGGAGGCAAATGAGCAGTTCTTC
TRBV21-1	15	TRBJ2-7	-	-	CASSKGGIPLYEQYF	TGTGCCAGCAGCAAAGGCGGAATCCCCCTCTACGAGCAGTACTTC
TRBV9	13	TRBJ1-5	-	-	CASSRGTNQPQHF	TGTGCCAGCAGCAGGGGAACCAATCAGCCCCAGCATTTT
TRBV5-1	16	TRBJ2-7	-	TRBD1	CASSLEGQGISYEQYF	TGCGCCAGCAGCTTGGAGGGACAGGGTATCTCCTACGAGCAGTACTTC
TRBV29-1	16	TRBJ1-2	-	-	CSVGGATTAPAGGYTF	TGCAGCGTTGGCGGGGCGACGACAGCCCCCGCGGGGGGCTACACCTTC
TRBV2	15	TRBJ2-2	-	TRBD1	CASRVTGGASGELFF	TGTGCCAGCCGGGTGACAGGGGGCGCATCCGGGGAGCTGTTTTTT
TRBV5-1	14	TRBJ2-3	-	-	CASSWPRDTDTQYF	TGCGCCAGCAGCTGGCCTCGGGACACAGATACGCAGTATTTT
TRBV18	16	TRBJ2-1	-	-	CASSKEDLLLGNEQFF	TGTGCCAGCTCAAAGGAGGACCTCTTACTAGGGAATGAGCAGTTCTTC
TRBV9	15	TRBJ2-3	-	TRBD2	CASAGGGGAVDTQYF	TGTGCCAGCGCCGGGGGCGGGGGGGCGGTAGATACGCAGTATTTT
TRBV5-1	14	TRBJ1-6	-	-	CASSLVAGNSPLHF	TGCGCCAGCAGCTTGGTGGCAGGGAATTCACCCCTCCACTTT
TRBV27	16	TRBJ2-7	few	TRBD1	CASNPPGGQETYEQYF	TGTGCCAGCAACCCCCCCGGGGGACAGGAAACCTACGAGCAGTACTTC
TRBV6-6	15	TRBJ1-3	-	-	CASSYSRGSGNTIYF	TGTGCCAGCAGTTACTCGCGGGGATCTGGAAACACCATATATTTT
TRBV28	16	TRBJ2-2	-	TRBD1	CASSSPGGANTGELFF	TGTGCCAGCAGTTCCCCAGGGGGCGCGAACACCGGGGAGCTGTTTTTT
TRBV11-2	17	TRBJ2-2	-	TRBD1	CASTPTGQGRITGELFF	TGTGCCAGCACCCCCACCGGACAGGGTCGCATCACCGGGGAGCTGTTTTTT
TRBV9	15	TRBJ1-2	-	TRBD1	CASSGLRDRGQGYTF	TGTGCCAGCAGCGGCCTCCGGGACAGGGGACAGGGCTACACCTTC
TRBV10-3	11	TRBJ1-2	-	-	CAISDGYGYTF	TGTGCCATCAGTGACGGCTATGGCTACACCTTC
TRBV6-6	16	TRBJ1-1	-	-	CASRPERGTGNTEAFF	TGTGCCAGCAGACCTGAAAGGGGGACGGGGAACACTGAAGCTTTCTTT
TRBV30	14	TRBJ1-1	once	TRBD1	CAWRGQGAGTEAFF	TGTGCCTGGAGAGGACAGGGGGCGGGCACTGAAGCTTTCTTT
TRBV6-5	15	TRBJ1-2	-	TRBD1	CASRDGTGGAYGYTF	TGTGCCAGCAGAGATGGGACAGGGGGCGCGTATGGCTACACCTTC
TRBV4-2	17	TRBJ1-1	-	TRBD1	CASSQDTGGLMNTEAFF	TGTGCCAGCAGCCAAGATACAGGGGGCCTTATGAACACTGAAGCTTTCTTT
TRBV30	20	TRBJ2-5	-	TRBD2	CAWSPSSFRLAGYNQETQYF	TGTGCCTGGAGTCCCTCATCGTTTCGGCTAGCGGGGTATAACCAAGAGACCCAGTACTTC
TRBV19	12	TRBJ2-1	few	-	CASSTGPREQFF	TGTGCCAGTAGTACAGGGCCCAGGGAGCAGTTCTTC
TRBV7-2	14	TRBJ2-7	-	TRBD1	CASSLATGGYEQYF	TGTGCCAGCAGCTTAGCGACAGGGGGCTACGAGCAGTACTTC
TRBV19	14	TRBJ2-7	-	TRBD1	CASSMGAGGYEQYF	TGTGCCAGTAGTATGGGGGCAGGGGGCTATGAGCAGTACTTC
TRBV27	13	TRBJ1-2	-	-	CASSLGRGRGYTF	TGTGCCAGCAGTTTAGGGAGGGGCAGGGGCTACACCTTC
TRBV19	21	TRBJ1-5	-	TRBD1	CASSMIPERQGWSYSNQPQHF	TGTGCCAGTAGTATGATCCCTGAAAGACAGGGGTGGTCGTATAGCAATCAGCCCCAGCATTTT
TRBV5-1	14	TRBJ2-7	once	TRBD1	CASSLGGQTYEQYF	TGCGCCAGCTCTCTTGGGGGACAGACCTACGAGCAGTACTTC
TRBV7-9	17	TRBJ2-5	-	-	CASSKPVSKGSQETQYF	TGTGCCAGCAGCAAACCTGTATCAAAGGGGTCCCAAGAGACCCAGTACTTC
TRBV7-2	17	TRBJ2-3	once	TRBD2	CASSPQGRGVSTDTQYF	TGTGCCAGCAGCCCTCAAGGACGGGGGGTAAGCACAGATACGCAGTATTTT
TRBV6-1	13	TRBJ1-2	-	-	CASSEGANYGYTF	TGTGCCAGCAGTGAGGGAGCTAACTATGGCTACACCTTC
TRBV27	13	TRBJ1-1	-	-	CASSFPGDTEAFF	TGTGCCAGCAGTTTCCCCGGGGACACTGAAGCTTTCTTT
TRBV4-3	13	TRBJ2-7	-	-	CASSQELRHEQYF	TGCGCCAGCAGCCAAGAACTTCGCCACGAGCAGTACTTC
TRBV29-1	13	TRBJ1-6	-	TRBD1	CSVGTGDNSPLHF	TGCAGCGTTGGGACAGGGGACAATTCACCCCTCCACTTT
TRBV4-1	21	TRBJ2-7	-	TRBD2	CASSQGRARSKERGGNYEQYF	TGCGCCAGCAGCCAAGGTAGGGCGAGGTCGAAGGAGCGGGGGGGGAACTACGAGCAGTACTTC
TRBV7-3	16	TRBJ2-1	-	TRBD2	CASSSHSGGWYNEQFF	TGTGCCAGCAGCTCACATAGCGGGGGATGGTACAATGAGCAGTTCTTC
TRBV7-2	13	TRBJ1-2	-	-	CALQGDPRGGYTF	TGTGCCCTCCAAGGGGATCCAAGAGGTGGCTACACCTTC
TRBV10-3	17	TRBJ2-5	-	TRBD2	CAISEGGTTTLQETQYF	TGTGCCATCAGTGAGGGGGGGACTACCACTTTGCAAGAGACCCAGTACTTC
TRBV6-4	13	TRBJ1-1	-	-	CASRAGWDTEAFF	TGTGCCAGCAGAGCCGGGTGGGACACTGAAGCTTTCTTT
TRBV28	13	TRBJ1-4	-	-	CASSRGGNEKLFF	TGTGCCAGCAGTCGAGGTGGGAATGAAAAACTGTTTTTT
TRBV21-1	15	TRBJ1-6	-	-	CASSKEDTFNSPLHF	TGTGCCAGCAGCAAGGAAGACACCTTCAATTCACCCCTCCACTTT
TRBV5-5	15	TRBJ1-6	-	-	CASSPHTRGNSPLHF	TGTGCCAGCAGCCCCCACACCAGAGGTAATTCACCCCTCCACTTT
TRBV5-4	15	TRBJ2-3	-	-	CASSLQGKGADTQYF	TGTGCCAGCAGCTTGCAGGGGAAAGGAGCAGATACGCAGTATTTT
TRBV30	14	TRBJ1-2	once	TRBD1	CAWSVVDRGVFYTF	TGTGCCTGGAGTGTAGTGGACAGGGGAGTCTTCTACACCTTC
TRBV4-1	16	TRBJ2-6	few	-	CASSQETGSGANVLTF	TGCGCCAGCAGCCAAGAGACAGGCTCTGGGGCCAACGTCCTGACTTTC